The 21 T cell receptor beta chains presented below share a single source sample, sequenced in a study of cytotoxic CD8 clonotypes in ibrutinib-treated CLL. Repertoires were generated with immunoSEQ multiplex PCR, while TCRdb's copy carries only in-frame clones and drops some. This table holds around 140,000 clones, about 72% found once. Sequences were derived from PBMCs, sampled after 12 months of ibrutinib treatment. These receptors originate from a human donor with chronic lymphocytic leukemia.

This chain uses TRBV9 with TRBJ2-3; 7 bases align to TRBD2. CDR1 SGDLS and CDR2 YYNGEE come from the germline V gene. The V and J ends lost 2 bases and 3 bases, in that order; junction bases with no gene match: 9. The CDR3 totals 16 residues. This CDR3 is CASSVFSGGGTDTQYF. The CDR3 bases are TGTGCCAGCAGCGTTTTCTCGGGAGGCGGGACAGATACGCAGTATTTT.

This chain connects TRBV5-1 to TRBJ2-7, with a tentative D call TRBD1 (6 bases). The V end lost 4 bases, the J end lost 2 bases, and 13 bases lay between the germline ends. The CDR3 has 14 amino acids. CDR1 SGHRS and CDR2 YFSETQ come from the germline V gene. Here the CDR3 DNA reads TGCGCCAGCAGCCAGGACAGCGTCACCTACGAGCAGTACTTC. Its translation: CASSQDSVTYEQYF.

This clone came up a few times. V usage is TRBV7-2 and J usage is TRBJ1-2; D is unresolved. The CDR3 has 14 residues. V was clipped by 1 base and J by 3 bases, with 9 bases between them. Germline V lookup: CDR1 SGHTA, CDR2 FQGNSA. CDR3 bases: TGTGCCAGCAGCTTAGGCGCAGGACACTATGGCTACACCTTC. Its protein product is CASSLGAGHYGYTF.

The CDR3 spells CASSPLGTQNYGYTF. The CDR3 DNA reads as TGTGCCAGCTCACCACTAGGAACCCAAAACTATGGCTACACCTTC. This chain connects TRBV18 to TRBJ1-2; no definite D call. The V end was cut by 1 base, the J end by 2 bases, with 11 bases between. The V gene's germline CDR1 is KGHSH and CDR2 LQKENI. The CDR3 totals 15 residues.

The table lists this clone with a few counts. This sequence joins TRBV14 and TRBJ2-1, with D unclear. The germline V and J ends were trimmed by 8 bases and 4 bases, with 9 bases remaining between them. The germline CDR1 and CDR2 sequences are SGHDN and FVKESK. The CDR3 consists of 12 residues. CDR3 nucleotide sequence: TGTGCCAGCGGGGTACGTTACAATGAGCAGTTCTTC. Protein sequence: CASGVRYNEQFF.

The rearrangement links TRBV28 to TRBJ1-5; perhaps TRBD1 as D (5 bases). The V end was cut by 6 bases, the J end by 3 bases, with 9 bases between. CDR3 length: 13 residues. The V gene's germline CDR1 is MDHEN and CDR2 SYDVKM. CDR3 sequence: CASRQGINQPQHF. CDR3 nucleotides: TGTGCCAGCAGGCAGGGTATCAATCAGCCCCAGCATTTT.

V and J are TRBV6-1 and TRBJ1-2; 9 bases line up with TRBD1. The junction had 1 base not matched to a gene; V was cut back by 2 bases and J by 3 bases. CDR3 length: 14 residues. Germline assignment: CDR1 MNHNS and CDR2 SASEGT. The chain's CDR3 is CASSERDRDYGYTF. DNA of the CDR3: TGTGCCAGCAGTGAACGGGACAGGGACTATGGCTACACCTTC.

By sample fraction, this clone is medium-sized. The V gene is TRBV4-2, the J gene TRBJ1-3; D unresolved. This CDR3 contains 13 residues. Germline CDR1 and CDR2: LGHNA and YNFKEQ. The germline V and J ends were trimmed by 0 bases and 10 bases, with 10 bases remaining between them. The CDR3 reads CASSQEPLSTIYF. The CDR3 DNA reads as TGTGCCAGCAGCCAAGAACCCCTAAGTACCATATATTTT.

Notes on this clone: The junction departs from the called germline gene at one end, perhaps through a read error. The V and J genes are TRBV6-6 and TRBJ2-5; no definite D call. Germline V gene lookup returns CDR1 MNHNY and CDR2 SVGAGI (reference sequence). The CDR3 spans 14 residues. The CDR3 spells CASSYSRVEESQYF. CDR3 bases: TGTGCCAGCAGTTACTCTAGAGTGGAAGAGAGCCAGTACTTC.

This clone was recorded once. V is TRBV19 and J is TRBJ1-5; tentative D call: TRBD1 (6 bases). CDR1 and CDR2 (germline): LNHDA, SQIVND (reference sequence). The length of the CDR3 is 15 residues. Trimming shortened V by 7 bases and J by 5 bases, and 18 bases separated the two germline ends. The CDR3 DNA reads as TGTGCCAGTACTGACTTCCGGGACAAGTATCAGCCCCAGCATTTT. Protein: CASTDFRDKYQPQHF.

The V gene is TRBV4-3, the J gene TRBJ1-2, with 8 bases matching TRBD1. V gave up 0 bases and J gave up 8 bases; unmatched junction bases: 14. Germline assignment: CDR1 LGHNA and CDR2 YSLEER. The CDR3 contains 17 residues. The CDR3 DNA reads as TGCGCCAGCAGCCAAGAAGCCCGACAGGGGAGTACTATGGGCTACACCTTC. It yields the protein CASSQEARQGSTMGYTF.

V gene TRBV6-5 combines with J gene TRBJ1-5; possibly TRBD1 for D (5 bases). With 4 bases removed from V and 5 bases from J, the gap between germline ends came to 12 bases. The CDR3 spans 14 residues. The germline V gene encodes CDR1 MNHEY and CDR2 SVGAGI. The CDR3 spells CASSLTPGHQPQHF. CDR3 DNA: TGTGCCAGCAGTTTAACACCAGGGCATCAGCCCCAGCATTTT.

The J gene is TRBJ2-5, the V gene TRBV28; tentative D call: TRBD1 (5 bases). The CDR3 consists of 16 residues. Between the trimmed V and J ends, which lost 4 bases and 4 bases, there was a span of 19 bases. Germline V gene sequence: CDR1 MDHEN, CDR2 SYDVKM. The CDR3 spells CASSSQLDRPGETQYF. The CDR3 DNA sequence: TGTGCCAGCAGTTCACAATTAGACAGACCGGGAGAGACCCAGTACTTC.

J is TRBJ2-7 and V is TRBV14; D is undetermined. The CDR3 runs 15 residues. Germline values: CDR1 SGHDN, CDR2 FVKESK. V lost 0 bases and J 3 bases, leaving 12 bases between the germline ends. The CDR3 spells CASSQDSGYLYEQYF. In DNA, the CDR3 is TGTGCCAGCAGCCAAGATTCCGGGTACCTCTACGAGCAGTACTTC.

This clone was detected only once. V gene TRBV12-5 combines with J gene TRBJ1-6; D not certain. Trimming stripped 0 bases from V and 6 bases from J, with 12 bases between. This CDR3 region has 16 residues. The germline gives CDR1 LGHNT, CDR2 FRNRAP. CDR3: CASGLVPGGINSPLHF. The CDR3 nucleotides read TGTGCTAGTGGTTTGGTACCGGGAGGGATTAATTCACCCCTCCACTTT.

This clone appeared a few times. The chain recombines TRBV12-5 with TRBJ2-5; the D gene is possibly TRBD2 (6 bases). Trimming removed 0 bases at V and 5 bases at J, with 10 bases between. CDR3 length equals 14 residues. Germline loops: CDR1 LGHNT, CDR2 FRNRAP. The CDR3 DNA reads TGTGCTAGTGGTTTGGTCGGGGGTCGGGAGACCCAGTACTTC. Protein product: CASGLVGGRETQYF.

The chain recombines TRBV12-5 with TRBJ1-2; D is uncertain. Between the trimmed V and J ends, which lost 3 bases and 2 bases, there was a span of 1 base. Germline values: CDR1 LGHNT, CDR2 FRNRAP. The CDR3 covers 11 residues. The CDR3 reads CASGLNYGYTF. In DNA form, the CDR3 reads TGTGCTAGTGGTTTAAACTATGGCTACACCTTC.

The rearrangement uses TRBV6-5 and TRBJ2-1; D might be TRBD1 (5 bases). Germline V gives CDR1 MNHEY, CDR2 SVGAGI. V was clipped by 2 bases and J by 8 bases, with 19 bases between them. The CDR3 has 16 amino acids. CDR3 sequence reads: CASSYVSGLLGDEQFF. DNA of the CDR3: TGTGCCAGCAGTTACGTATCAGGGTTGCTGGGCGATGAGCAGTTCTTC.

The rearrangement joins TRBV2 to TRBJ2-3; tentative D call: TRBD2 (6 bases). V was trimmed by 7 bases and J by 6 bases, leaving 14 bases between them. The germline CDR1 and CDR2 sequences are SNHLY and FYNNEI. CDR3 length: 13 amino acids. The CDR3 nucleotides are TGTGCCAGCATAATGCAGGGAGGCGATACGCAGTATTTT. Residues: CASIMQGGDTQYF.

The chain is built from TRBV11-3 and TRBJ2-1, with 11 bases that match TRBD2. Germline CDR1 is SGHNT and CDR2 is YENEEA. The CDR3 length is 18 residues. V dropped 1 base and J dropped 9; count of bases not matched to a gene: 14. The CDR3 DNA reads TGTGCCAGCAGCTTAGGGTTAGGGCTAGCGGGAGGTAGAGGTGAGCAGTTCTTC. Translating it yields CASSLGLGLAGGRGEQFF.

The chain links TRBV2 to TRBJ2-7, with 14 bases matching TRBD2. Germline trimming cut 6 bases from V and 4 bases from J; bases unmatched to any gene: 5. The CDR3 runs to 15 residues. Germline values: CDR1 SNHLY, CDR2 FYNNEI. The DNA for the CDR3 is TGTGCCAGCAGGCCGACTAGCGGGGGGGATTACGAGCAGTACTTC. It encodes CASRPTSGGDYEQYF.